A single sample is the source of the 12 T cell receptor beta chains below, sequenced in a study of T-cell memory formation after mild COVID-19. Each CDR3 protein gets one entry after TCRdb re-called the 5' RACE reads with MiXCR. Of approximately 270,000 distinct CDR3 sequences detected, 15% to 20% appear once; the ten largest clones hold approximately 25%. The specimen was PBMCs or a T cell subset sorted from them (not recorded which). The receptors originated from a young man who had mild COVID-19 (a few samples of this study predate the infection). Cell type and time point are not known.

The chain recombines TRBV7-2 with TRBJ1-3, with D tentatively TRBD1 (5 bases). Germline V gene sequence: CDR1 SGHTA, CDR2 FQGNSA. Trimming removed 2 bases from V and 0 bases from J, with 8 bases in between. The CDR3 covers 15 residues. CDR3 nucleotides: TGTGCCAGCAGCTTAACAGGTCTCTCTGGAAACACCATATATTTT. It yields the protein CASSLTGLSGNTIYF.

This clonotype was found a few times. The chain carries TRBV28 and TRBJ2-2; 7 nucleotides align to TRBD2. V dropped 4 bases and J dropped 6; count of bases not matched to a gene: 8. This CDR3 region has 15 residues. Germline CDR1 MDHEN, CDR2 SYDVKM. CDR3 amino acids: CASSSGGLGSGELFF. As DNA, the CDR3 is TGTGCCAGCAGTTCGGGCGGACTAGGGTCCGGGGAGCTGTTTTTT.

In its sample, this clonotype was seen a few times. The V call is TRBV12-3 or TRBV12-4, the J call TRBJ2-1; 8 bases are shared with TRBD2. Unmatched junction bases numbered 6, after V lost 5 bases and J lost 12 bases. CDR3 length: 12 residues. CDR3 DNA sequence: TGTGCCAGCAGTCCTGGGACTAGGGGGCAGTTCTTC. Its translation is CASSPGTRGQFF.

J is TRBJ1-5 and V is TRBV5-5; TRBD1 might be the D (5 bases). The germline V gene encodes CDR1 SGHKS and CDR2 YYEKEE (reference sequence). The CDR3 runs 15 residues. Trimming left V 4 bases short and J 4 bases short, with 15 bases between. As DNA, the CDR3 is TGTGCCAGCAGCAGGACGTGGGGGGATAATCAGCCCCAGCATTTT. Translation: CASSRTWGDNQPQHF.

The sample holds a few counts of this clonotype. The chain employs TRBV4-3 and TRBJ2-7; D is possibly TRBD1 (6 bases). This CDR3 has 16 residues. Trimming shortened V by 2 bases and J by 2 bases, and 16 bases separated the two germline ends. Germline V lookup: CDR1 LGHNA, CDR2 YSLEER. The CDR3, as DNA: TGCGCCAGCAGCCAACACCCGGGGTCAGGGGCCTACGAGCAGTACTTC. It encodes CASSQHPGSGAYEQYF.

This clonotype was detected only a few times. The CDR3 spells CASSLASTADEAFF. In nucleotides, the CDR3 is TGTGCCAGCAGCTTGGCCTCAACAGCCGATGAAGCTTTCTTT. The chain joins TRBV5-5 to TRBJ1-1; D is undetermined. The CDR3 totals 14 residues. Germline CDR1 and CDR2: SGHKS and YYEKEE (reference sequence). Trimming took 0 bases from V and 7 from J, leaving 13 bases between them.

This clonotype appeared a few times. V gene TRBV28 combines with J gene TRBJ2-5; D unresolved. V dropped 5 bases and J dropped 2 bases, with 6 bases sitting between them. Per germline, CDR1 MDHEN and CDR2 SYDVKM. The length of the CDR3 is 12 residues. The CDR3 nucleotides read TGTGCCAGCAGTGCCCGGCAAGAGACCCAGTACTTC. This sequence encodes CASSARQETQYF.

This clonotype showed up many times. The J gene is TRBJ2-1, the V gene TRBV11-2, with TRBD1 matching 7 bases. Germline V CDR1 and CDR2: SGHAT, FQNNGV. With V trimmed by 1 base and J by 6 bases, 6 bases remained unmatched. The CDR3 has 15 amino acids. CDR3 nucleotide sequence: TGTGCCAGCAGCTTAGGGTGGACAGGTATCAATGAGCAGTTCTTC. As protein: CASSLGWTGINEQFF.

This clonotype occurred a few times. This rearrangement joins TRBV7-2 to TRBJ1-2; possible D gene TRBD1, 5 bases. Germline-derived CDR1 and CDR2 are SGHTA and FQGNSA. The CDR3 has 13 residues. V lost 1 base and J lost 6, with 9 bases in between. The CDR3 DNA is TGTGCCAGCAGCTTAGTTGGGGGGAATGGCTACACCTTC. This gives the protein CASSLVGGNGYTF.

This clonotype has only a few counts. The CDR3 DNA is TGTGCCAGCAGCCCGGGGGGCCCGGGAAACATTCAGTACTTC. Amino acid sequence: CASSPGGPGNIQYF. The rearrangement joins TRBV13 to TRBJ2-4; D is possibly TRBD2 (7 bases). Germline V gives CDR1 PRHDT, CDR2 FYEKMQ (reference sequence). The CDR3 is 14 residues long. V gave up 5 bases and J gave up 6 bases, with 14 bases separating them.

The sample holds one count of this clonotype. The chain uses TRBV30 and TRBJ1-1; D remains unclear. The CDR3 consists of 13 residues. V dropped 0 bases and J dropped 5 bases, with 10 bases sitting between them. Germline values: CDR1 GTSNPN, CDR2 SVGIG (reference sequence). Here the CDR3 reads CAWSVLMGTEAFF. CDR3 DNA sequence: TGTGCCTGGAGTGTACTAATGGGAACTGAAGCTTTCTTT.

This clonotype was counted between two and nine times. This chain links TRBV20-1 with TRBJ2-3; weak D call: TRBD1 (7 bases). CDR3 length equals 15 residues. Trimming took 0 bases from V and 5 from J, leaving 15 bases between them. Per germline, CDR1 DFQATT and CDR2 SNEGSKA (reference sequence). The CDR3 DNA reads TGCAGTGCTAGAGATTCCAGGGGGGTTGGAGATACGCAGTATTTT. Amino acid sequence: CSARDSRGVGDTQYF.